The 4 T cell receptor beta chains below come from one sample, sequenced in a study of regulatory T cells in long-lasting Graves disease. In building TCR beta libraries, iRepertoire HTBI primers were used together with Arm-PCR of CDR3 regions. TCRdb re-called the multiplex PCR reads with MiXCR, one entry per CDR3 protein. The data contain about 370,000 distinct CDR3 sequences, less than 20% of them singletons. Time point: newly diagnosed GD, antithyroid drugs for less than 3 months. Preparation of the TCR library used RNA extracted from PBMCs. The sample in question was peripheral blood mononuclear cells (PBMCs), obtained at new diagnosis, from a patient treated with antithyroid drugs. Receptor source: a female donor with Graves disease.

There are many counts of this clonotype. CDR3 region: CASSQVEGSQPQHF. DNA of the CDR3: TGTGCCAGCAGCCAAGTTGAGGGGAGCCAGCCCCAGCATTTT. This rearrangement joins TRBV3-1 to TRBJ1-5, with D perhaps TRBD1 (5 bases). V was shortened by 1 base and J by 7 bases, with 11 bases between the two germline ends. This CDR3 has 14 residues. Germline CDR1 is LGHDT and CDR2 is YNNKEL (reference sequence). The variable domain in full, with the rest retrieved from reference TRBV3-1 and TRBJ1-5, is DTAVSQTPKYLVTQMGNDKSIKCEQNLGHDTMYWYKQDSKKFLKIMFSYNNKELIINETVPNRFSPKSPDKAHLNLHINSLELGDSAVYFCASSQVEGSQPQHFGDGTRLSIL.

The gene calls are TRBV27 and TRBJ2-2; TRBD2 aligns across 13 bases. V lost 8 bases and J lost 5; bases outside the gene matches: 17. The CDR3 spans 19 residues. From germline, CDR1 is MNHEY and CDR2 SMNVEV (reference sequence). CDR3 DNA: TGTGCCAGCCGAATAGGACTAGCGGGAGATGGGGGGCAGACCGGGGAGCTGTTTTTT. This gives the protein CASRIGLAGDGGQTGELFF.

This clonotype was seen ten or more times. The chain joins TRBV20-1 to TRBJ2-5, with D tentatively TRBD1 (6 bases). Trimming removed 5 bases from V and 2 bases from J, with 18 bases in between. The CDR3 runs to 15 residues. From germline, CDR1 is DFQATT and CDR2 SNEGSKA (reference sequence). CDR3 protein: CSALTDSLRQETQYF. CDR3 nucleotide sequence: TGCAGTGCTCTAACGGACAGCTTGAGACAAGAGACCCAGTACTTC.

The chain recombines TRBV5-4 with TRBJ2-2; 12 bases are shared with TRBD1. This CDR3 region has 17 residues. CDR1 and CDR2 from the germline V gene are SGHNT and YYREEE (reference sequence). The junction had 7 bases not matched to a gene; V was cut back by 3 bases and J by 4 bases. The CDR3, as DNA: TGTGCCAGCAGCTGGGGGACAGGGGGCGCCGGCACCGGGGAGCTGTTTTTT. Protein sequence: CASSWGTGGAGTGELFF.